One T cell receptor (beta chain) is described in this entry. The data belong to a study of identical twins. Each cDNA held unique molecular identifiers, and template switching gave it a universal primer site. TCRdb redid the calling of the 5' RACE reads with MiXCR, one entry per CDR3 protein. This sample has around 450,000 distinct CDR3 sequences, with about 14% found just once. The CDR3 length is 18 residues. V lost 1 base and J lost 0; bases outside the gene matches: 7. Germline CDR1 MGHRA, CDR2 YSYEKL. This sample was also put to use in a study of yellow fever vaccine responses in identical twins.

The sample taken for sequencing was CD4+ T cells sorted from blood. V usage is TRBV4-1 and J usage is TRBJ1-1; 11 nucleotides match TRBD1. This TCR was recovered from a woman between 18 and 30 years old in good health. In DNA, the CDR3 is TGCGCCAGCAGCCAAGCCCTGGGACAGGGGGTGATGAACACTGAAGCTTTCTTT. Its translation: CASSQALGQGVMNTEAFF.